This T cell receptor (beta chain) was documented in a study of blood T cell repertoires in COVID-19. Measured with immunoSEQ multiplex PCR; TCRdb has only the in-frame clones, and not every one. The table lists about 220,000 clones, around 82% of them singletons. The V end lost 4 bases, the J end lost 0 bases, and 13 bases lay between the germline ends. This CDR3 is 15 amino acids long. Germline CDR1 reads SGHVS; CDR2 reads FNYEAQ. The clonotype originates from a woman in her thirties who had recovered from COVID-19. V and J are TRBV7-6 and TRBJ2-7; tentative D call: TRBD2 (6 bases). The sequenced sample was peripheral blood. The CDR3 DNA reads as TGTGCCAGCAGCTATAAGGAGGGCCTCTCCTACGAGCAGTACTTC. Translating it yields CASSYKEGLSYEQYF.